This TCR beta chain originates from a study of post-analysis software for immune sequencing data. Study summary: Relapsing-remitting, secondary progressive and progressive-relapsing multiple sclerosis courses were included.

Sequencing libraries made from TCR beta cDNA carried unique molecular identifiers. TCRdb reanalysed the PCR reads using MiXCR and keeps one entry per CDR3 protein. The table has approximately 770,000 distinct CDR3 sequences, 35% to 55% seen once. The sample consisted of blood. The TCR was taken from a girl between 5 and 17 years old with multiple sclerosis.

CDR3 sequence (DNA): TGCAGTGCCCTATCCCAGGACCCCCCAGGTTACGAGCAGTACTTC. Protein: CSALSQDPPGYEQYF. This chain connects TRBV20-1 to TRBJ2-7; D ambiguous. The CDR3 contains 15 residues. V lost 6 bases and J lost 4, with 22 bases in between. Germline V gene data show CDR1 as DFQATT and CDR2 as SNEGSKA (reference sequence).